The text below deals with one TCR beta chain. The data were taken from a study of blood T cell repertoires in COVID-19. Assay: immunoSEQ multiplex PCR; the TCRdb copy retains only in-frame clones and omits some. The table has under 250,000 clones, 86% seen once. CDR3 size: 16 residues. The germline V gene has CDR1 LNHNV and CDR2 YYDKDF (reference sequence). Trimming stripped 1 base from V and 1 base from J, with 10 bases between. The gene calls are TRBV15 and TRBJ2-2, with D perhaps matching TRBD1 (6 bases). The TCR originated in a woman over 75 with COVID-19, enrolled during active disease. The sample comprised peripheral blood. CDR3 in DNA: TGTGCCACCAGCAGAGGAGGCAGGGGGAACACCGGGGAGCTGTTTTTT. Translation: CATSRGGRGNTGELFF. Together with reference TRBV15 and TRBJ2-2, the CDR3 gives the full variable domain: DAMVIQNPRYQVTQFGKPVTLSCSQTLNHNVMYWYQQKSSQAPKLLFHYYDKDFNNEADTPDNFQSRRPNTSFCFLDIRSPGLGDTAMYLCATSRGGRGNTGELFFGEGSRLTVL.